The table lists the clone carrying this T cell receptor (beta chain) with many counts. The antigen is not known. TCRdb ran MiXCR on the RT-PCR reads and lists one entry per CDR3 protein. The data show 800,000 to 1,000,000 distinct CDR3 sequences, 21% seen once. The data derive from a study of response to subunit inactivated influenza vaccine. Study-wide findings and caveats: Authors suggested seasonal influenza vaccinations each recruit few new T cells.

V was pared by 4 bases and J by 1 base, with 2 bases of the junction left unmatched. CDR1 is DFQATT, CDR2 SNEGSKA, per germline (reference sequence). The CDR3 length is 13 residues. The starting material was PBMCs from blood, obtained about 5 days after vaccination. The origin of this receptor is a man in his forties or fifties who received an inactivated influenza vaccine. V and J are TRBV20-1 and TRBJ2-3, with 7 bases that match TRBD2. CDR3 amino acids: CSAKRGGTDTQYF. CDR3 DNA: TGCAGTGCTAAACGGGGGGGCACAGATACGCAGTATTTT.